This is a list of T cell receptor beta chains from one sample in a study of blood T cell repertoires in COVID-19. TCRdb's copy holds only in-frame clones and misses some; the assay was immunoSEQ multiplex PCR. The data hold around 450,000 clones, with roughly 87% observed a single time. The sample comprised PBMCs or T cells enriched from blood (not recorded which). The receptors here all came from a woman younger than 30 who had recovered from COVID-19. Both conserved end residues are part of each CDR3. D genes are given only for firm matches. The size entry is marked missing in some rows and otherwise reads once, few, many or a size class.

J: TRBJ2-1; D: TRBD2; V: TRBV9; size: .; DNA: TGTGCCAGCTGTAGCGGGGGGGCCTCAAATGAGCAGTTCTTC; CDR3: CASCSGGASNEQFF
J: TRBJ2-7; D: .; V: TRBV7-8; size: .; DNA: TGTGCCAGCAGCTTAATGTCAAGTGGGGGGTCCTACGAGCAGTACTTC; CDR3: CASSLMSSGGSYEQYF
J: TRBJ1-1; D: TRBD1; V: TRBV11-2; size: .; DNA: TGTGCCAGCAGCGAGGACAGGGACACTGAAGCTTTCTTT; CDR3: CASSEDRDTEAFF
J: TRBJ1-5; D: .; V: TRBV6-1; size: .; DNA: TGTGCCAGCAGTGAAGTGAGGTCCTGGAGGAGCAATCAGCCCCAGCATTTT; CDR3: CASSEVRSWRSNQPQHF
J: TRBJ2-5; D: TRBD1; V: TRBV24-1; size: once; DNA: TGTGCCACCAGCCACGGGACAGGGGTACGTGGAGAGACCCAGTACTTC; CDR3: CATSHGTGVRGETQYF
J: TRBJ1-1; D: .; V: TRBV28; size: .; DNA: TGTGCCAGCAGTTTCCCCTACAGGGAGAACACTGAAGCTTTCTTT; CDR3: CASSFPYRENTEAFF
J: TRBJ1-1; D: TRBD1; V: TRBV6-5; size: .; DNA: TGTGCCAGCCGGGACAGATCCGGTCGAACTGAAGCTTTCTTT; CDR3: CASRDRSGRTEAFF
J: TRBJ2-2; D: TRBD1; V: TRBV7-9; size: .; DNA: TGTGCCAGCAGCCTCAGGACAGGCAGGAACACCGGGGAGCTGTTTTTT; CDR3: CASSLRTGRNTGELFF
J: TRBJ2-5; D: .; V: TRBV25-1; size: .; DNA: TGTGCCAGCGAGGCTTCACAGGGGGGGGAGACCCAGTACTTC; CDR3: CASEASQGGETQYF
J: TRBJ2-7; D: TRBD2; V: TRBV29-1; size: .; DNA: TGCAGCGGTTCGACAGAGCGGGGGCCCCCCTACGAGCAGTACTTC; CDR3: CSGSTERGPPYEQYF
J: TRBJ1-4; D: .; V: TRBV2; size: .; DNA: TGTGCCAGCAGTGATGATCAGGCTGCAACTAATGAAAAACTGTTTTTT; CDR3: CASSDDQAATNEKLFF
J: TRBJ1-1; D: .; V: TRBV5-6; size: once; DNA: TGTGCCAGCAGCTTCGACAGCTCGAACACTGAAGCTTTCTTT; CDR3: CASSFDSSNTEAFF
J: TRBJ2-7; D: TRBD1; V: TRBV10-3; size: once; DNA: TGTGCCATCAGTTTCTCCGACGGACAGGGGAGAAACGAGCAGTACTTC; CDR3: CAISFSDGQGRNEQYF
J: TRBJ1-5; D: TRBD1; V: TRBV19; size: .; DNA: TGTGCCAGTAGTCAGGACAGGGACAATCAGCCCCAGCATTTT; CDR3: CASSQDRDNQPQHF
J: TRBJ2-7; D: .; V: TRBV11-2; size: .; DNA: TGTGCCAGCAGAAGGTCGGGCAGAGGGTCCTACGAGCAGTACTTC; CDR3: CASRRSGRGSYEQYF
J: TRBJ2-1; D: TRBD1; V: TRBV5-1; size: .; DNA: TGCGCCAGCAGATCCAGGGACAGCCCCTACTGGAATGAGCAGTTCTTC; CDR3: CASRSRDSPYWNEQFF
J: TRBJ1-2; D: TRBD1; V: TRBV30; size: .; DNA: TGTGCCTGGGGAGGGACAGTTGGCTACACCTTC; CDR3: CAWGGTVGYTF
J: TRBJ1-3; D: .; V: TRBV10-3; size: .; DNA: TGTGCCATCAACGCGGGGAACTCTGGAAACACCATATATTTT; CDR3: CAINAGNSGNTIYF
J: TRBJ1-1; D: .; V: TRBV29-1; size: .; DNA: TGCAGCGTTGGGCAGAACACTGAAGCTTTCTTT; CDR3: CSVGQNTEAFF
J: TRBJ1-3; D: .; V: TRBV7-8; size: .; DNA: TGTGCCAGCAGCCCCTACCGCGGGGGCGAATTCGGAAACACCATATATTTT; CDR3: CASSPYRGGEFGNTIYF
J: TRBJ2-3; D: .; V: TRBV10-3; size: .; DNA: TGTGCCATACAGGGTGGCGCAGATACGCAGTATTTT; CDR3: CAIQGGADTQYF
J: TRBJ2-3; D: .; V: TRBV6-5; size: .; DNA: TGTGCCAGCAGTCCGAGCGGGCTTGGAGGAGATACGCAGTATTTT; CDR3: CASSPSGLGGDTQYF
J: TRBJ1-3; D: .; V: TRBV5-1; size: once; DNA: TGCGCCAGCAGCTCTCTACAGGGATCTGGAAACACCATATATTTT; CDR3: CASSSLQGSGNTIYF
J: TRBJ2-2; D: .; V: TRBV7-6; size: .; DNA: TGTGCCAGCAGCTCGGGGTACACCGGGGAGCTGTTTTTT; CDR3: CASSSGYTGELFF